A single T cell receptor (beta chain) is shown here with its context. These data come from a study of CD8 T cells in Susac syndrome. With random hexamers, roughly 0.45 to 1 ug RNA was reverse transcribed. TCRdb fed the immunoSEQ multiplex PCR reads into MiXCR, producing one record per CDR3 protein. The data show about 200,000 distinct CDR3 sequences, around 95% seen once. The germline gives CDR1 LNHDA, CDR2 SQIVND (reference sequence). Trimming removed 3 bases from V and 0 bases from J, with 9 bases in between. The CDR3 runs 15 residues. The sample consisted of CD4+ T cells from PBMCs. The rearrangement uses TRBV19 and TRBJ2-1; no firm D call. The origin of this receptor is a human donor in good health. Written as DNA, the CDR3 is TGTGCCAGTAGTATTTTAACTACCTCCTACAATGAGCAGTTCTTC. It specifies CASSILTTSYNEQFF. Supplemented by reference TRBV19 and TRBJ2-1, the full variable domain reads DGGITQSPKYLFRKEGQNVTLSCEQNLNHDAMYWYRQDPGQGLRLIYYSQIVNDFQKGDIAEGYSVSREKKESFPLTVTSAQKNPTAFYLCASSILTTSYNEQFFGPGTRLTVL.